The sequence of this T cell receptor (beta chain) was determined in a study of T cell repertoires in cytomegalovirus infection. The CDR3 runs to 14 residues. V was clipped by 2 bases and J by 4 bases, with 11 bases between them. The germline V gene has CDR1 LNHDA and CDR2 SQIVND (reference sequence). Study conclusions and caveats: Dominant in the ex vivo response were TCR beta clonotypes restricted by HLA-C and specific for CMV. Summed frequency of public TCR beta families distinguished CMV carriers with the relevant HLA.

A single record per CDR3 protein comes from TCRdb applying MiXCR to the reads. Of hundreds of thousands of distinct CDR3 sequences in the sample, 10% to 12% were seen once. This clonotype showed up many times. Its cognate antigen is unknown. The sequenced sample was PBMCs. The chain carries TRBV19 and TRBJ1-1, with D possibly TRBD1 on 5 matching bases. The sequence was collected from a human donor in good health (CMV status not recorded). Some clones in this sample may be carry-over from other donors' samples. For the CDR3, the DNA is TGTGCCAGTAGTATAAGGCAGGGATCCACTGAAGCTTTCTTT. Protein: CASSIRQGSTEAFF.